The entry below gives a single T cell receptor (beta chain) sequence along with its context. The source of the sample is a study of blood T cells in healthy people across ages. Germline assignment: CDR1 LGHNA and CDR2 YSLEER. This CDR3 comprises 19 residues. V dropped 1 base and J dropped 3; count of bases not matched to a gene: 10. A J-beta primer mix and a sample-barcoded 5' primer were used in a second PCR of roughly 7 to 12 cycles. TCRdb reanalysed the 5' RACE reads using MiXCR and keeps one entry per CDR3 protein. The sample consists of some 1.5 million distinct CDR3 sequences, over 25% of them appearing once.

This clonotype was sampled from a woman aged 25 to 45 in good health. The chain uses TRBV4-3 and TRBJ2-2; 11 bases fit TRBD2. Sequences were obtained from blood. CDR3 bases: TGCGCCAGCAGCCAAGGGTACACTAGCGGGAGACTCGACACCGGGGAGCTGTTTTTT. Residues: CASSQGYTSGRLDTGELFF.